The rows below give T cell receptor beta chains drawn from one sample of a study of tumor-infiltrating lymphocytes in primary liver carcinoma. TCRdb reanalysed the multiplex PCR reads using MiXCR and keeps one entry per CDR3 protein. In the table there are fewer than 350,000 distinct CDR3 sequences, over 55% of which are singletons. Material: peripheral blood. The receptors were sampled from a man aged 35 to 55 with primary liver carcinoma and hepatitis B virus infection. The CDR3 runs from the conserved cysteine through the conserved F or W. The D gene is left open where the match is weak. Not all rows give a size; the values are once, few, many and, for expanded clones, a class.

>TRBD2|many|TRBJ2-1|TRBV6-1
TGTGCCAGCAGTGAAGGGGGCCTAGCGGGGAGCTCCTACAATGAGCAGTTCTTC
CASSEGGLAGSSYNEQFF
>-|few|TRBJ2-3|TRBV5-6
TGTGCCAGCAGCTTGGAACAAGGCACAGATACGCAGTATTTT
CASSLEQGTDTQYF
>-|few|TRBJ2-5|TRBV5-4
TGTGCCAGCAGCTTGGAGGGACGGAAAGAGACCCAGTACTTC
CASSLEGRKETQYF
>-|many|TRBJ2-7|TRBV12-3/TRBV12-4
TGTGCCAGCAGTTTACAGGAGACCTACGAGCAGTACTTC
CASSLQETYEQYF
>-|-|TRBJ2-3|TRBV30
TGTGCCTGGAGTAAGGGGGGGCGGACAGATACGCAGTATTTT
CAWSKGGRTDTQYF
>TRBD2|-|TRBJ2-7|TRBV6-1
TGTGCCAGCAGTGACGAGCGGGGGCCCTCCTACGAGCAGTACTTC
CASSDERGPSYEQYF
>-|many|TRBJ1-1|TRBV30
TGTGCCTGGAGTCCCGGGAACACTGAAGCTTTCTTT
CAWSPGNTEAFF
>TRBD2|-|TRBJ2-3|TRBV29-1
TGCAGGGTCCTGGGACTAGCGGGAGGGAGAGCAGATACGCAGTATTTT
CRVLGLAGGRADTQYF
>-|many|TRBJ2-3|TRBV10-3
TGTGCCATCAGTCCTAGCGTTAGCACAGATACGCAGTATTTT
CAISPSVSTDTQYF
>-|-|TRBJ1-2|TRBV5-1
TGCGCCAGCGGCTTGGCCCAGGGCGGTGGCTACACCTTC
CASGLAQGGGYTF
>TRBD2|-|TRBJ2-3|TRBV25-1
TGTGCCAGCAGTGGGAAAATTACCGGGACTAGCGGGGGCGAGGACACAGATACGCAGTATTTT
CASSGKITGTSGGEDTDTQYF
>-|-|TRBJ2-7|TRBV11-2
TGTACCAGCAGCTCCTCCGGGAAGAGGGAGCAGTACTTC
CTSSSSGKREQYF
>TRBD2|-|TRBJ2-3|TRBV30
TGTGCCTGGAGTGTCCAAGCGGGGTCCACAGATACGCAGTATTTT
CAWSVQAGSTDTQYF
>-|-|TRBJ2-3|TRBV5-1
TGCGCCAGGAGCTTAAGGACTCCCCCTGATACGCAGTATTTT
CARSLRTPPDTQYF
>TRBD2|many|TRBJ2-4|TRBV12-3/TRBV12-4
TGTGCCAGCAGTTTAAGAATTGGGGGGGGGATAGCCAAAAACATTCAGTACTTC
CASSLRIGGGIAKNIQYF
>TRBD2|-|TRBJ2-1|TRBV11-2
TGTGCCAGCAGCCTTACCGGGTCTAGCGGGGATGAGCAGTTCTTC
CASSLTGSSGDEQFF
>-|few|TRBJ1-1|TRBV29-1
TGCAGCGTGAAGGGGGTTAGAACTGAAGCTCTTTTT
CSVKGVRTEALF
>TRBD1|many|TRBJ2-7|TRBV6-6
TGTGCCAGCAGTTACTACGGGACAGGGGGCTACGAGCAGTACTTC
CASSYYGTGGYEQYF
>TRBD1|many|TRBJ2-7|TRBV11-2
TGTGCCAGCAGCTTCCGGACAGGGTCCTACGAGCAGTACTTC
CASSFRTGSYEQYF
>TRBD2|-|TRBJ2-3|TRBV5-8
TGTGCCAGCAGCCGGGAAGGGAGGGCCGGAGCAGATACGCAGTATTTT
CASSREGRAGADTQYF
>TRBD2|once|TRBJ2-3|TRBV11-1
TGTGCCAGCAGCTATCCTGCAGTGGGGACTAGTACAGATACGCAGTATTTT
CASSYPAVGTSTDTQYF
>TRBD2|-|TRBJ2-3|TRBV11-2
TGTGCCAGCAGCTCTCTAGCGGGAAGCACAGATCCGCAGTATTTT
CASSSLAGSTDPQYF
>-|-|TRBJ2-3|TRBV5-1
TGCGCCAGCAGCTTGCAGGGGCCGCCCACAGATACGCAGTATTTT
CASSLQGPPTDTQYF
>-|-|TRBJ2-4|TRBV28
TGTGCCAGCAGCTACACAGGGGCCAAAAACATTCAGTACTTC
CASSYTGAKNIQYF
>-|-|TRBJ1-5|TRBV5-6
TGTGCCAGCAGCTTGGCTCTTAACAATCAGCCCCAGCATTTT
CASSLALNNQPQHF
>-|once|TRBJ2-1|TRBV11-1
TGTGCCAGCGACAAATGGCATGGGCAGTTCTTC
CASDKWHGQFF
>TRBD1|-|TRBJ1-2|TRBV11-2
TGTGCCAGCTACAGGGGCCCCTATTGCTACACCTTC
CASYRGPYCYTF
>-|-|TRBJ1-1|TRBV11-2
TGTGCCAGCAGCTTAGATCGGAGCGTCAGTGAGGCTTCCTTT
CASSLDRSVSEASF
>TRBD2|-|TRBJ2-7|TRBV10-3
TGTGCCATCAGTGAGTCGGTGCTAGCGGACTACGAGCAGTACTTC
CAISESVLADYEQYF
>-|-|TRBJ2-3|TRBV5-6
TGTGCCAGCAGCCCTAACGCACTAATGAGGGATACGCAGTATTTT
CASSPNALMRDTQYF
>TRBD2|-|TRBJ2-4|TRBV11-1
TGTGTCCGCAGCTTTCCCGGGACCAGCGGGACCAAAAAGATTCAGTACTTC
CVRSFPGTSGTKKIQYF
>-|-|TRBJ1-1|TRBV5-8
TGTGCCAGCAGCTACAGACGTTCTATGGGCACTGAAGCTTTCTTT
CASSYRRSMGTEAFF
>TRBD1|few|TRBJ1-5|TRBV4-1
TGCGCCAGCAGCCATGATTCGGACAGGGATGTTCAGCCCCAGCATTTT
CASSHDSDRDVQPQHF
>-|-|TRBJ2-4|TRBV10-3
TGTGCCATCAGTGAGTCATCTCACAAAAGCATTCAGTACTTC
CAISESSHKSIQYF
>TRBD2|many|TRBJ2-3|TRBV6-5
TGTGCCAGCAGCCCTCGGACTAGCGGGAGGAAAGATACGCAGTATTTT
CASSPRTSGRKDTQYF
>-|-|TRBJ2-1|TRBV29-1
TGCAGCACACACTCCGGGGCAGTGACCTACAATGAGCAGTTCTTC
CSTHSGAVTYNEQFF
>TRBD1|-|TRBJ2-2|TRBV6-2/TRBV6-3
TGTGCCAGCAGTCAGCCGGGACAGGCCAAGAAAGTCCCCTCGAACACAGGGGAGCTGTTTTTT
CASSQPGQAKKVPSNTGELFF
>-|many|TRBJ2-3|TRBV6-2/TRBV6-3
TGTGCCAGCAGTTACTCGGGACGGATTGCGGCAAGCACAGATACGCAGTATTTT
CASSYSGRIAASTDTQYF
>-|-|TRBJ2-6|TRBV4-2
TGTGCCAGCAGCCAAGTCGGATCGTGCTCTAGGGCCAACGTCCTGACTTTC
CASSQVGSCSRANVLTF
>-|-|TRBJ2-3|TRBV28
TGTGCCAGCAGCAGGAGCACAGATACGCAGTATTTT
CASSRSTDTQYF
>TRBD1|-|TRBJ1-4|TRBV2
TGTGCCAGCAGTCGAACAACAGGGGAGGATGAAAAACTGTTTTTT
CASSRTTGEDEKLFF
>-|-|TRBJ2-1|TRBV4-2
TGTGCCAACAACCAAGGGACGGTAGATGAGCAGTTCTTC
CANNQGTVDEQFF
>TRBD2|many|TRBJ2-1|TRBV6-2/TRBV6-3
TGTGCCAGCAGCCGACCCGGACGGGTGACTAGCGGAGGGGGGGCAAATGAGCAGTTCTTC
CASSRPGRVTSGGGANEQFF
>TRBD2|-|TRBJ2-3|TRBV11-3
TGTGCCAACAGTCCCGGGGGGGGAGGCACAGATACGCAGTATTTT
CANSPGGGGTDTQYF
>-|many|TRBJ1-5|TRBV6-2/TRBV6-3
TGTGCCAGCAGTCCCGGGACAAGCAATCAGCCCCAGCATTTT
CASSPGTSNQPQHF
>TRBD2|once|TRBJ2-3|TRBV4-1
TGCGCCAGCAGCCAAGGGTCGGGACTAGACCTCACAGATGCGCAGTATTTT
CASSQGSGLDLTDAQYF
>-|many|TRBJ1-2|TRBV6-5
TGTGCCAGCAGATCCGGACAGATCTATGGCTACACCTTC
CASRSGQIYGYTF
>-|many|TRBJ1-5|TRBV7-8
TGTGCCAGCAGCTTATACGAGAATCAGCCCCAGCATTTT
CASSLYENQPQHF
>TRBD1|many|TRBJ2-1|TRBV29-1
TGCAGCGTCGCCTACAGGGGCGCGCAGTTCTTC
CSVAYRGAQFF
>TRBD2|-|TRBJ2-1|TRBV6-6
TGTGCCAGCAGTCAAGGGCTAACGACGGGGGGTAGTGAGCAGTTCTTC
CASSQGLTTGGSEQFF
>-|-|TRBJ1-1|TRBV11-1
TGTACTAGCTCAAAGGGCTCCAGGAGAGATGAAGCTTTCTTT
CTSSKGSRRDEAFF
>-|-|TRBJ1-1|TRBV5-4
TGTGCCAGCAGCCTAAGACAGCCGAACACTGAAGCTTTCTTT
CASSLRQPNTEAFF
>-|-|TRBJ2-1|TRBV7-8
TGTGCCAGCAGCTCCCGGATTATATTCAATGAGCAGTTCTTC
CASSSRIIFNEQFF
>TRBD1|-|TRBJ2-5|TRBV29-1
TGCAGCGTTGGAGATGACAGGATTACAGGGGGGACCCAGTACTTC
CSVGDDRITGGTQYF
>TRBD2|few|TRBJ2-7|TRBV11-2
TGTGCCAGCAGCTTAGGGGCGGGAGATTTCTACGAGCAGTACTTC
CASSLGAGDFYEQYF
>-|-|TRBJ2-6|TRBV6-1
TGTGCCAGCACTTGGGGACTGCGCTCTGGGGCCAACGTCCTGACTTTC
CASTWGLRSGANVLTF
>-|-|TRBJ2-7|TRBV29-1
TGCAGCGTTGGCCGGTACCATAGCTCCTACGAGCAGTACTTC
CSVGRYHSSYEQYF
>-|-|TRBJ2-2|TRBV11-2
TGTACCAGCAGCTTAGCAGGGTCCGAGAAGCTGTTTTTT
CTSSLAGSEKLFF
>-|-|TRBJ2-7|TRBV6-6
TGTGCCAGCAGCTTCGACAGGCCCACCCCTACCTACGAGCAGTACTTC
CASSFDRPTPTYEQYF